The clone carrying this TCR beta chain has a handful of counts. The CDR3 covers 16 residues. CDR1 SEHNR and CDR2 FQNEAQ come from the germline V gene (reference sequence). The germline V and J ends were trimmed by 1 base and 0 bases, with 10 bases remaining between them. The sample is drawn from a study of beta chain features in type 1 diabetes. Expressed TCRB transcripts got sequenced, as all isolated RNA was reverse transcribed. Sequencing was performed with immunoSEQ multiplex PCR; in TCRdb, only in-frame clones are kept and a portion is missing. The profile shows some 330,000 clones, 9.5% to 12% of them singletons. Sorting that relied on CD45RO/CCR7/CD25/CD127/CD95/CD27 yielded CD4+ naive, central memory, regulatory and stem cell-like memory cells.

Sequencing was performed on naive CD4+ T cells from blood. This chain joins TRBV7-9 and TRBJ1-3; no clear D gene. The origin of this receptor is a woman aged 25 to 45 in good health. The CDR3 DNA reads TGTGCCAGCAGCTTAGAAGCCTACCTCTCTGGAAACACCATATATTTT. It encodes CASSLEAYLSGNTIYF.